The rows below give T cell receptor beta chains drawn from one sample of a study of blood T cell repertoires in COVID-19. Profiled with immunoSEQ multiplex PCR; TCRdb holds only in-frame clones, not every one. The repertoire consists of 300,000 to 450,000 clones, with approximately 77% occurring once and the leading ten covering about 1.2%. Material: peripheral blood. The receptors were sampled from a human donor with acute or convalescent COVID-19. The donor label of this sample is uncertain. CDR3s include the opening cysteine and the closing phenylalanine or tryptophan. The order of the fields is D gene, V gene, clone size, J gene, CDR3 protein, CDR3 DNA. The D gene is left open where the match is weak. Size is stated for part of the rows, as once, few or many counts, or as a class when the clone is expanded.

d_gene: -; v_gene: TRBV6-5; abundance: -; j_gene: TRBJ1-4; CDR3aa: CASIGGPTNEKLFF; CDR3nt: TGTGCCAGCATCGGGGGGCCAACTAATGAAAAACTGTTTTTT
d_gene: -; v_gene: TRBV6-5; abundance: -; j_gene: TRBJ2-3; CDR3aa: CASTLGRDNTDTQYF; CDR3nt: TGTGCCAGCACCCTTGGCCGGGACAACACAGATACGCAGTATTTT
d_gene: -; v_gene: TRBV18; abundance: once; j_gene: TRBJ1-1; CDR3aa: CASSPPPAGGTEAFF; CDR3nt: TGTGCCAGCTCACCACCCCCAGCGGGTGGCACTGAAGCTTTCTTT
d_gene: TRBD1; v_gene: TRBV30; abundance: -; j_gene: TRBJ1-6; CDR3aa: CAWGTGGYNSPLHF; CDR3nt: TGTGCCTGGGGGACAGGGGGCTATAATTCACCCCTCCACTTT
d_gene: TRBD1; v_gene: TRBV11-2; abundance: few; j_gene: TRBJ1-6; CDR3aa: CASSLNRGHYSPLHF; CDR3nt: TGTGCCAGCAGCTTAAACAGGGGTCATTATTCACCCCTCCACTTT
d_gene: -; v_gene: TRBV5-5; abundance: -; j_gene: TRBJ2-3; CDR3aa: CASSPLGGLASTDTQYF; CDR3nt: TGTGCCAGCAGCCCCTTAGGAGGGCTAGCTAGCACAGATACGCAGTATTTT
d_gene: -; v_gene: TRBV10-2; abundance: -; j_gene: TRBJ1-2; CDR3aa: CASSESIDRKYGYTF; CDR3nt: TGCGCCAGCAGTGAGTCGATCGACAGGAAGTATGGCTACACCTTC
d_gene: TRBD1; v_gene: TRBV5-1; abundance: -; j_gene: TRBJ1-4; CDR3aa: CASSWTGRSEKLFF; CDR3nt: TGCGCCAGCAGCTGGACAGGGCGGAGCGAAAAACTGTTTTTT
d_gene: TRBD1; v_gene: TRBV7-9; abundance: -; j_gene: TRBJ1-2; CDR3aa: CASSLGDRGSLEGYTF; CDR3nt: TGTGCCAGCAGCTTAGGGGACAGGGGCTCCCTCGAGGGCTACACCTTC
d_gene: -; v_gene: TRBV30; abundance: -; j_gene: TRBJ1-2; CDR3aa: CAWSPGEGYGYTF; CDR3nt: TGTGCCTGGAGTCCCGGAGAGGGATATGGCTACACCTTC
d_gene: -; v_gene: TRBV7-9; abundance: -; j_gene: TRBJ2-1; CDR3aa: CASERVEQFF; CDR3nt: TGTGCCAGCGAGCGAGTTGAGCAGTTCTTC
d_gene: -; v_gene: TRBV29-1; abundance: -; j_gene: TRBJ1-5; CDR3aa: CSVAEGAQPQHF; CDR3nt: TGCAGCGTTGCGGAGGGCGCTCAGCCCCAGCATTTT
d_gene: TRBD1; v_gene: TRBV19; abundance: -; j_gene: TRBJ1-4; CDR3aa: CASSMGQGRINEKLFF; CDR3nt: TGTGCCAGTAGTATGGGACAGGGGCGGATTAATGAAAAACTGTTTTTT
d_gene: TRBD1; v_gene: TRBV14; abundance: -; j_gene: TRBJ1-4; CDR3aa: CASSRDSSYEKLFF; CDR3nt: TGTGCCAGCAGCCGGGACAGTTCCTATGAAAAACTGTTTTTT
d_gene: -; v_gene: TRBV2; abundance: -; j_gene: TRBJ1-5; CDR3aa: CASAKTGHNQPQHF; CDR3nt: TGTGCCAGCGCCAAGACAGGTCACAATCAGCCCCAGCATTTT
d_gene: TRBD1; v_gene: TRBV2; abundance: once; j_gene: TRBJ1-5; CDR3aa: CASSGDRGIGQPQHF; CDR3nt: TGTGCCAGCAGTGGGGACAGGGGAATCGGTCAGCCCCAGCATTTT
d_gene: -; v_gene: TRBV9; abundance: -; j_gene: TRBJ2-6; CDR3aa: CASSVGADGANVLTF; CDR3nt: TGTGCCAGCAGCGTAGGGGCAGATGGGGCCAACGTCCTGACTTTC
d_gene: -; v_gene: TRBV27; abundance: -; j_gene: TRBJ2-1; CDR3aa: CASRTATSPTYNEQFF; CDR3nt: TGTGCCAGCAGGACGGCGACTAGTCCTACCTACAATGAGCAGTTCTTC
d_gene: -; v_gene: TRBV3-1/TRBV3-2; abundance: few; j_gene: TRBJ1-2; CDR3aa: CASSQGRQDQTYGYTF; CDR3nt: TGTGCCAGCAGCCAAGGACGACAGGACCAAACCTATGGCTACACCTTC
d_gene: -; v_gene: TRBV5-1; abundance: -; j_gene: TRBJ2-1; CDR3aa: CASSLVSSYNEQFF; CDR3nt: TGCGCCAGCAGCTTGGTTTCGTCCTACAATGAGCAGTTCTTC
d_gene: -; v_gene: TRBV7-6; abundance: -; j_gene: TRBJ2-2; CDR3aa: CASSSYTTDGELFF; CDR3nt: TGTGCCAGCAGCTCCTACACGACAGACGGGGAGCTGTTTTTT
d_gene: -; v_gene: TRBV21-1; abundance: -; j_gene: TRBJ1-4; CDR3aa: CASSKWRGRREKLFF; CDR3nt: TGTGCCAGCAGCAAATGGAGGGGGCGTAGGGAAAAACTGTTTTTT
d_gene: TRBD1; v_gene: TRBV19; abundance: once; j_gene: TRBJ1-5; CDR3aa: CASSHIGTGGRSNQPQHF; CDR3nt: TGTGCCAGTAGTCACATCGGGACAGGGGGTCGTAGCAATCAGCCCCAGCATTTT
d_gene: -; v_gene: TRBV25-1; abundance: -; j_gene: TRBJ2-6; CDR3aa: CASRGGASGANVLTF; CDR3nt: TGTGCCAGCAGAGGGGGGGCCTCTGGGGCCAACGTCCTGACTTTC
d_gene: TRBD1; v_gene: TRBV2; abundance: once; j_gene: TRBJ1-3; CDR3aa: CASTRHFRQGKALNSGNTIYF; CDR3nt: TGTGCCAGCACACGACATTTTAGACAGGGAAAAGCCCTAAACTCTGGAAACACCATATATTTT
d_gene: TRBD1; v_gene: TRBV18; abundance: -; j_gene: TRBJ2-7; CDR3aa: CASSAGTGGSYEQYF; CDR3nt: TGTGCCAGCTCAGCGGGGACAGGGGGCTCCTACGAGCAGTACTTC
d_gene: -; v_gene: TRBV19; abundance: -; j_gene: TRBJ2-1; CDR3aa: CASSIDQESNEQFF; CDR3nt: TGTGCCAGTAGTATAGATCAAGAGAGCAATGAGCAGTTCTTC
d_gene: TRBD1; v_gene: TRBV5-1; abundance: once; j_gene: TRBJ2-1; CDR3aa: CASSLGQGPYNEQFF; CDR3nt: TGCGCCAGCAGCCTGGGACAGGGCCCCTACAATGAGCAGTTCTTC
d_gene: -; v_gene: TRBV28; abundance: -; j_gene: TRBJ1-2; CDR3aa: CASRSSGQTFGYTF; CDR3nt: TGTGCCAGCAGGTCGTCCGGACAGACGTTCGGCTACACCTTC
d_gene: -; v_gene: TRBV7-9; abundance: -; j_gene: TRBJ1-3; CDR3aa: CASSFAGGSPGNTIYF; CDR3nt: TGTGCCAGCAGCTTCGCGGGGGGCTCCCCTGGAAACACCATATATTTT
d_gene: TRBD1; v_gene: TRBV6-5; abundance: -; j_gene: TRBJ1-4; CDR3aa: CASSTRDRDKLFF; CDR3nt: TGTGCCAGCAGTACGCGGGACAGGGACAAACTGTTTTTT
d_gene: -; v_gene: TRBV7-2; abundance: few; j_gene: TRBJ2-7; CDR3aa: CASSTSPSSSEQYF; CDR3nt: TGTGCCAGCAGCACCTCTCCCTCTAGTTCCGAGCAGTACTTC
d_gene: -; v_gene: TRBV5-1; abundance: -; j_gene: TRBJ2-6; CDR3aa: CASSFQGAGANVLTF; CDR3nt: TGCGCCAGCAGCTTTCAGGGTGCTGGGGCCAACGTCCTGACTTTC
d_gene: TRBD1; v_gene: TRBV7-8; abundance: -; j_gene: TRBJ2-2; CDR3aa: CASSLWSRGRAGELFF; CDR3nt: TGTGCCAGCAGCTTATGGTCCAGGGGGCGCGCCGGGGAGCTGTTTTTT
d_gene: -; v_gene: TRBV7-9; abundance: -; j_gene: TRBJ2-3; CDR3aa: CASSPLKETSTDTQYF; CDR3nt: TGTGCCAGCAGCCCGCTGAAAGAAACTAGCACAGATACGCAGTATTTT
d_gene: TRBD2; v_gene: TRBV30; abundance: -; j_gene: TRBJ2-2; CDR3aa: CAWSASGRGANTGELFF; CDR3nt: TGTGCCTGGAGTGCCAGTGGGAGGGGCGCGAACACCGGGGAGCTGTTTTTT
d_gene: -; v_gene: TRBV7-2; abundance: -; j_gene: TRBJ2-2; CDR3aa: CASSLAQGVVVGELFF; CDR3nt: TGTGCCAGCAGCTTAGCGCAAGGGGTCGTGGTCGGGGAGCTGTTTTTT
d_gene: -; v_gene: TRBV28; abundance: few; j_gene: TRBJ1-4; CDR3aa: CASSGGTGTNEKLFF; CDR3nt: TGTGCCAGCAGCGGTGGCACAGGCACTAATGAAAAACTGTTTTTT
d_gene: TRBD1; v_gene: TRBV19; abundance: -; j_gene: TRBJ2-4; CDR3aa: CASSTRQGNIQYF; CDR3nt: TGTGCCAGTAGTACCCGACAGGGAAACATTCAGTACTTC